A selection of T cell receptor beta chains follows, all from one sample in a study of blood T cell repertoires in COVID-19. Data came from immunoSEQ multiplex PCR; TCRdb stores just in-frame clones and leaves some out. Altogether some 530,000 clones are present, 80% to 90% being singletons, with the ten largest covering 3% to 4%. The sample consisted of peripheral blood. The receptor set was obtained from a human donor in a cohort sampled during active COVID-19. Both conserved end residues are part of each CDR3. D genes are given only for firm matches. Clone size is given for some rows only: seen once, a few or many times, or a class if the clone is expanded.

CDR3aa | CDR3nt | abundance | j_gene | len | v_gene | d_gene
CASSPQGLAVLSYEQYF | TGTGCCAGCAGCCCCCAGGGACTAGCGGTCCTCTCCTACGAGCAGTACTTC | . | TRBJ2-7 | 17 | TRBV7-2 | TRBD2
CGGGASGRPYNEQFF | TGTGGGGGCGGCGCTAGCGGAAGACCCTACAATGAGCAGTTCTTC | . | TRBJ2-1 | 15 | TRBV30 | TRBD2
CATSRSRTGVTGELFF | TGTGCCACCAGCAGGAGTAGGACAGGGGTGACCGGGGAGCTGTTTTTT | . | TRBJ2-2 | 16 | TRBV15 | TRBD1
CASSQGHQPQHF | TGTGCCAGCAGCCAAGGGCATCAGCCCCAGCATTTT | . | TRBJ1-5 | 12 | TRBV3-1/TRBV3-2 | .
CASRLQGAGGYTF | TGTGCCAGCAGATTACAGGGGGCAGGGGGCTACACCTTC | . | TRBJ1-2 | 13 | TRBV2 | TRBD1
CASRSTSYSYNEQFF | TGTGCCAGCAGGTCTACTAGCTACTCCTACAATGAGCAGTTCTTC | . | TRBJ2-1 | 15 | TRBV6-5 | .
CASGTDILTLHF | TGTGCCAGCGGGACAGACATACTCACCCTCCACTTT | . | TRBJ1-6 | 12 | TRBV12-3/TRBV12-4 | TRBD1
CASSPAGTMNTGELFF | TGTGCCAGCTCACCAGCCGGGACAATGAACACCGGGGAGCTGTTTTTT | few | TRBJ2-2 | 16 | TRBV18 | .
CASSLQPGHSNTGELFF | TGTGCCAGCAGTTTGCAACCGGGACATTCGAACACCGGGGAGCTGTTTTTT | . | TRBJ2-2 | 17 | TRBV28 | .
CASSLAGGPGTDTQYF | TGCGCCAGCAGTTTAGCGGGAGGGCCCGGCACAGATACGCAGTATTTT | . | TRBJ2-3 | 16 | TRBV10-2 | TRBD2
CASRGEQGAQETQYF | TGTGCCAGCAGAGGAGAACAGGGCGCTCAAGAGACCCAGTACTTC | . | TRBJ2-5 | 15 | TRBV28 | .
CAWSPPGWLEQYF | TGTGCCTGGAGTCCTCCAGGTTGGTTGGAGCAGTACTTC | . | TRBJ2-7 | 13 | TRBV30 | .
CASSWDSYEQYF | TGTGCCAGCTCGTGGGACAGCTACGAGCAGTACTTC | . | TRBJ2-7 | 12 | TRBV18 | TRBD1